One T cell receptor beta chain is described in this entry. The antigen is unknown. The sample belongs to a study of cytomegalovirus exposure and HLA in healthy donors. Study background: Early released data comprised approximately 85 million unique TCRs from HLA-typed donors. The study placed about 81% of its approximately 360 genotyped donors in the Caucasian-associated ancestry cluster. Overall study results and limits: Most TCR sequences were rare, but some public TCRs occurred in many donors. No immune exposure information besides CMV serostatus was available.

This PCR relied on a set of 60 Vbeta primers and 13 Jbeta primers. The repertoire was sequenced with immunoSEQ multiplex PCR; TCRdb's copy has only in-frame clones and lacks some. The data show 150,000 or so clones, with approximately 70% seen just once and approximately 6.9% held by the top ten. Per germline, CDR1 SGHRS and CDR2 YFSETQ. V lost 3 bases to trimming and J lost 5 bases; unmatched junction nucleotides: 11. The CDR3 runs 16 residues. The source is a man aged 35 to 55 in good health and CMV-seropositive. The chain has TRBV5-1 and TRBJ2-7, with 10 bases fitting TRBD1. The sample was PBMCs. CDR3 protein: CASSWSGQGVLNEQYF. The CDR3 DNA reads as TGCGCCAGCAGCTGGTCCGGACAGGGGGTTCTAAACGAGCAGTACTTC.